This record concerns one T cell receptor beta chain sequence. No antigen is known for it. One junction end does not reproduce the germline sequence, and a read error may be involved. CDR3 length equals 18 residues. Germline values: CDR1 SGHRS, CDR2 YFSETQ. The sample originates from a study of regulatory T cells in long-lasting Graves disease. Study summary: Newly diagnosed Graves' patients took antithyroid drugs under 3 months. Study-wide results and limits: Limited sample numbers may have lowered accuracy. TCR diversity in persistent Graves' patients was below that of newly diagnosed ones.

Sequencing libraries for TCR beta were prepared with iRepertoire HTBI primers and Arm-PCR of CDR3 regions. TCRdb processed the multiplex PCR reads anew with MiXCR; each CDR3 protein has one entry. Found here are approximately 560,000 distinct CDR3 sequences, 15% to 20% of them singletons; the top ten hold around 12%. Time point indicated: newly diagnosed GD, antithyroid drugs for less than 3 months. RNA from PBMCs was the source of the TCR library. These sequences were also reported in another study, on T cells in Graves' hyperthyroidism and ophthalmopathy.

The source was peripheral blood mononuclear cells (PBMCs), collected at new diagnosis, from a patient treated with antithyroid drugs. V is TRBV5-1 and J is TRBJ1-4; 9 bases map to TRBD1. The sequence was obtained from a man aged 18 to 29 with Graves disease. The CDR3 nucleotides are TGTGCCAGCAGCTTAACCGGGACAGGGCCCACAACTAATGAAAAACTGTTTTTT. Translation: CASSLTGTGPTTNEKLFF.